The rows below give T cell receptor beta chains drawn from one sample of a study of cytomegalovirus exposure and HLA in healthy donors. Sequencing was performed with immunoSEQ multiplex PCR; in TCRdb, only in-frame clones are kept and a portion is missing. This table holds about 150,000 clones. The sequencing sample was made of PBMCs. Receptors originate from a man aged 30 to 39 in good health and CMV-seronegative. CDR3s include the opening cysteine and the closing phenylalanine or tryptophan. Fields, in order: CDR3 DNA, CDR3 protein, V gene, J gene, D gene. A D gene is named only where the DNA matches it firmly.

CDR3 DNA: TGTGCCAGCAGTTATTCCGGGACAGGGGGCGGCGGAGAGCTGTTTTTT
CDR3 protein: CASSYSGTGGGGELFF
V gene: TRBV6-5
J gene: TRBJ2-2
D gene: TRBD1

CDR3 DNA: TGTGCCAGCAGCCTTACGGGGATGGATCAGCCCCAGCATTTT
CDR3 protein: CASSLTGMDQPQHF
V gene: TRBV14
J gene: TRBJ1-5
D gene: -

CDR3 DNA: TGCGCCAGCAGCCACGACAGGGTTGGAGAAAAACTGTTTTTT
CDR3 protein: CASSHDRVGEKLFF
V gene: TRBV5-1
J gene: TRBJ1-4
D gene: TRBD1

CDR3 DNA: TGTGCCAGCAGTTGGGGGGGCGCAGATACGCAGTATTTT
CDR3 protein: CASSWGGADTQYF
V gene: TRBV27
J gene: TRBJ2-3
D gene: -

CDR3 DNA: TGTGCCAGCAGCCCAAGCGGGAGCCCCTACGAGCAGTACTTC
CDR3 protein: CASSPSGSPYEQYF
V gene: TRBV6-5
J gene: TRBJ2-7
D gene: TRBD2

CDR3 DNA: TGTGCCAGCAGCCAGAGGACAGGGCACTCCTACGAGCAGTACTTC
CDR3 protein: CASSQRTGHSYEQYF
V gene: TRBV5-5
J gene: TRBJ2-7
D gene: TRBD1

CDR3 DNA: TGTGCCAGCAGTCCCTCCCTAAGGGGAAGGAACTATGGCTACACCTTC
CDR3 protein: CASSPSLRGRNYGYTF
V gene: TRBV28
J gene: TRBJ1-2
D gene: -

CDR3 DNA: TGCGCCAGCAGCTTCAGTCCGGGACAGCTCAGCTATGGCTACACCTTC
CDR3 protein: CASSFSPGQLSYGYTF
V gene: TRBV5-1
J gene: TRBJ1-2
D gene: TRBD1

CDR3 DNA: TGTGCCACCAGCAGAGATCAGGGGAGAGAGACCCAGTACTTC
CDR3 protein: CATSRDQGRETQYF
V gene: TRBV15
J gene: TRBJ2-5
D gene: -

CDR3 DNA: TGTGCCAGCTCACGAGGACAGGGGGAGACGAATGAGCAGTTCTTC
CDR3 protein: CASSRGQGETNEQFF
V gene: TRBV18
J gene: TRBJ2-1
D gene: TRBD1

CDR3 DNA: TGTGCCAGCAGTCTCGGGACTAGCGGGCTAAGTACCCAGTACTTC
CDR3 protein: CASSLGTSGLSTQYF
V gene: TRBV28
J gene: TRBJ2-5
D gene: TRBD2

CDR3 DNA: TGTGCCAGCAGTCACAGAAATTCACCCCTCCACTTT
CDR3 protein: CASSHRNSPLHF
V gene: TRBV7-9
J gene: TRBJ1-6
D gene: -

CDR3 DNA: TGTGCCAGCAGTTACTTAGCGGGAGCCCCCTACGAGCAGTACTTC
CDR3 protein: CASSYLAGAPYEQYF
V gene: TRBV6-5
J gene: TRBJ2-7
D gene: TRBD2

CDR3 DNA: TGCGCCAGCAGTCCGGGACAGATAAACAATGAGCAGTTCTTC
CDR3 protein: CASSPGQINNEQFF
V gene: TRBV10-1
J gene: TRBJ2-1
D gene: TRBD1

CDR3 DNA: TGTGCCAGCAGCCAGCAGGGGACAGGGAACAATGAGCAGTTCTTC
CDR3 protein: CASSQQGTGNNEQFF
V gene: TRBV4-2
J gene: TRBJ2-1
D gene: TRBD1

CDR3 DNA: TGTGCCAGCAGTGAATTCAGGACAGAATCCTACGAGCAGTACTTC
CDR3 protein: CASSEFRTESYEQYF
V gene: TRBV25-1
J gene: TRBJ2-7
D gene: -

CDR3 DNA: TGCGCCAGCAGCTCCACCTCGGGCGAGCAGTACTTC
CDR3 protein: CASSSTSGEQYF
V gene: TRBV5-1
J gene: TRBJ2-7
D gene: -

CDR3 DNA: TGTGCCAGCAGTTTATCCACAAACCCCTATGGCTACACCTTC
CDR3 protein: CASSLSTNPYGYTF
V gene: TRBV27
J gene: TRBJ1-2
D gene: -

CDR3 DNA: TGTGCCAGCAGGCTTGGGACAGGGGATGAGCAGTTCTTC
CDR3 protein: CASRLGTGDEQFF
V gene: TRBV14
J gene: TRBJ2-1
D gene: TRBD1

CDR3 DNA: TGTGCCAGCAGTCCCGTGACGGAGCGTTACAATGAGCAGTTCTTC
CDR3 protein: CASSPVTERYNEQFF
V gene: TRBV28
J gene: TRBJ2-1
D gene: -

CDR3 DNA: TGTGCCAGCAGTGAACTCGACGACGGAGTCAAGGGCTACACCTTC
CDR3 protein: CASSELDDGVKGYTF
V gene: TRBV6-1
J gene: TRBJ1-2
D gene: -

CDR3 DNA: TGTGCCAGCAGGCCCAATAATTTACTAGCGGGAGAGCTATACAATGAGCAGTTCTTC
CDR3 protein: CASRPNNLLAGELYNEQFF
V gene: TRBV12-1
J gene: TRBJ2-1
D gene: -

CDR3 DNA: TGTGCCAGCAGCCTTCTCTCGACAGGCCTTGGAAACACCATATATTTT
CDR3 protein: CASSLLSTGLGNTIYF
V gene: TRBV11-2
J gene: TRBJ1-3
D gene: -

CDR3 DNA: TGCAGCGCCTCCGGGAGGCCCCTAGGGGATGAGCAGTTCTTC
CDR3 protein: CSASGRPLGDEQFF
V gene: TRBV29-1
J gene: TRBJ2-1
D gene: TRBD2

CDR3 DNA: TGCGCCAGCAGCTCGGAACAACTAGCGGGTAGCTCCTACGAGCAGTACTTC
CDR3 protein: CASSSEQLAGSSYEQYF
V gene: TRBV5-1
J gene: TRBJ2-7
D gene: TRBD2

CDR3 DNA: TGTGCCAGCAGCTTAGGGGGGACAGGGAATTCACCCCTCCACTTT
CDR3 protein: CASSLGGTGNSPLHF
V gene: TRBV7-8
J gene: TRBJ1-6
D gene: TRBD1

CDR3 DNA: TGTGCCAGCTCACGGACAGGGGACTACGAGCAGTACTTC
CDR3 protein: CASSRTGDYEQYF
V gene: TRBV18
J gene: TRBJ2-7
D gene: TRBD1

CDR3 DNA: TGCAGCGTTGGGACAGCCGCTAGCGGGACCGACACAGATACGCAGTATTTT
CDR3 protein: CSVGTAASGTDTDTQYF
V gene: TRBV29-1
J gene: TRBJ2-3
D gene: TRBD2

CDR3 DNA: TGTGCCAGCAGTGAAAGACTCTACGACAAACTGTTTTTT
CDR3 protein: CASSERLYDKLFF
V gene: TRBV6-1
J gene: TRBJ1-4
D gene: -

CDR3 DNA: TGTGCCAGCAGTTATGGCTCCGCAGGGGGCTATGGCTACACCTTC
CDR3 protein: CASSYGSAGGYGYTF
V gene: TRBV6-5
J gene: TRBJ1-2
D gene: TRBD1

CDR3 DNA: TGTGCCAGCAGCATCGGGCGGGGAAATTATGGCTACACCTTC
CDR3 protein: CASSIGRGNYGYTF
V gene: TRBV7-2
J gene: TRBJ1-2
D gene: -

CDR3 DNA: TGCGCCAGCAGCTTGGCCGCTAGCGGGAGGAGGAAGGAGACCCAGTACTTC
CDR3 protein: CASSLAASGRRKETQYF
V gene: TRBV5-1
J gene: TRBJ2-5
D gene: TRBD2

CDR3 DNA: TGTGCCAGCAGCTCGGACAGCGTGATGAAGACCCAGTACTTC
CDR3 protein: CASSSDSVMKTQYF
V gene: TRBV7-9
J gene: TRBJ2-5
D gene: -

CDR3 DNA: TGTGCCAGCAGCTTAGATGGGACAGTCGACTACACCTTC
CDR3 protein: CASSLDGTVDYTF
V gene: TRBV11-2
J gene: TRBJ1-2
D gene: TRBD1

CDR3 DNA: TGTGCCAGCAGCAGGGGACTGGACCAAGAGACCCAGTACTTC
CDR3 protein: CASSRGLDQETQYF
V gene: TRBV13
J gene: TRBJ2-5
D gene: -

CDR3 DNA: TGCGCCAGCAGTCATTTTGGGCAGGGGGTCGGTAATGAAAAACTGTTTTTT
CDR3 protein: CASSHFGQGVGNEKLFF
V gene: TRBV23-1
J gene: TRBJ1-4
D gene: TRBD1

CDR3 DNA: TGCAGCGTTACGCCCAGCGGCTTCACCGGGGAGCTGTTTTTT
CDR3 protein: CSVTPSGFTGELFF
V gene: TRBV29-1
J gene: TRBJ2-2
D gene: -

CDR3 DNA: TGTGCCAGCAGTGCCTCAGTGCCCGCTGGAAACACCATATATTTT
CDR3 protein: CASSASVPAGNTIYF
V gene: TRBV6-1
J gene: TRBJ1-3
D gene: -

CDR3 DNA: TGTGCCAGCAGAGTTCTAGCGGGAGCTCGTGGTGAGCAGTTCTTC
CDR3 protein: CASRVLAGARGEQFF
V gene: TRBV6-6
J gene: TRBJ2-1
D gene: TRBD2

CDR3 DNA: TGTGCCAGCAGCGCAGACAGGGAGAACACCGGGGAGCTGTTTTTT
CDR3 protein: CASSADRENTGELFF
V gene: TRBV6-4
J gene: TRBJ2-2
D gene: TRBD1

CDR3 DNA: TGCGCCAGCAGCCTAGGGGCAAATCAGCCCCAGCATTTT
CDR3 protein: CASSLGANQPQHF
V gene: TRBV5-1
J gene: TRBJ1-5
D gene: -

CDR3 DNA: TGTGCCATCAGCTTAGATCGGGCCGGGGAGCTGTTTTTT
CDR3 protein: CAISLDRAGELFF
V gene: TRBV10-3
J gene: TRBJ2-2
D gene: -

CDR3 DNA: TGTGCCAGCAGCATTGAGCCACACACTGAAGCTTTCTTT
CDR3 protein: CASSIEPHTEAFF
V gene: TRBV7-9
J gene: TRBJ1-1
D gene: -

CDR3 DNA: TGTGCCATCAGCGCCGGACTAGCGGGATCGGAGACCCAGTACTTC
CDR3 protein: CAISAGLAGSETQYF
V gene: TRBV10-3
J gene: TRBJ2-5
D gene: TRBD2

CDR3 DNA: TGTGCCAGCAGTGAAGGATCCGGTTACAATCAGCCCCAGCATTTT
CDR3 protein: CASSEGSGYNQPQHF
V gene: TRBV6-1
J gene: TRBJ1-5
D gene: -

CDR3 DNA: TGTGCCAGCAGTGAATGGGCAGGGAACGGTATCTACGAGCAGTACTTC
CDR3 protein: CASSEWAGNGIYEQYF
V gene: TRBV25-1
J gene: TRBJ2-7
D gene: -

CDR3 DNA: TGTGCCAGCAGCACCCGGGACAGCGGAAACACCATATATTTT
CDR3 protein: CASSTRDSGNTIYF
V gene: TRBV7-8
J gene: TRBJ1-3
D gene: TRBD1

CDR3 DNA: TGCGCCAGCAGCTTGGGCGCTAGCGGGAGCAATGAGCAGTTCTTC
CDR3 protein: CASSLGASGSNEQFF
V gene: TRBV5-1
J gene: TRBJ2-1
D gene: TRBD2

CDR3 DNA: TGTGCCTGGGGGACTAAGGAAAAACTGTTTTTT
CDR3 protein: CAWGTKEKLFF
V gene: TRBV30
J gene: TRBJ1-4
D gene: -

CDR3 DNA: TGTGCCAGTAGTATAGATCGGATGAGGGGAGGACGAGACTATGGCTACACCTTC
CDR3 protein: CASSIDRMRGGRDYGYTF
V gene: TRBV19
J gene: TRBJ1-2
D gene: -

CDR3 DNA: TGCGCCAGCGTACCTCCCTCAGCCCCGGGGACCCAGTACTTC
CDR3 protein: CASVPPSAPGTQYF
V gene: TRBV5-1
J gene: TRBJ2-5
D gene: -

CDR3 DNA: TGTGCCAGTAGTATGGGACAGGGGGTATACGAGCAGTACTTC
CDR3 protein: CASSMGQGVYEQYF
V gene: TRBV19
J gene: TRBJ2-7
D gene: TRBD1

CDR3 DNA: TGCGCCAGCAGTGTAGAGGGACTAGGGGCGGATGAGCAGTTCTTC
CDR3 protein: CASSVEGLGADEQFF
V gene: TRBV10-1
J gene: TRBJ2-1
D gene: TRBD2

CDR3 DNA: TGTGCCAGCAGCTCCCCGACAGGGATGGACTATGGCTACACCTTC
CDR3 protein: CASSSPTGMDYGYTF
V gene: TRBV5-4
J gene: TRBJ1-2
D gene: TRBD1

CDR3 DNA: TGTGCCATAGACCCCGGGACAGGGTCCTACGAGCAGTACTTC
CDR3 protein: CAIDPGTGSYEQYF
V gene: TRBV10-3
J gene: TRBJ2-7
D gene: TRBD1

CDR3 DNA: TGTGCCAGCAGCTCAGGTAGCGGGAGGGCCCGGGAGACCCAGTACTTC
CDR3 protein: CASSSGSGRARETQYF
V gene: TRBV7-2
J gene: TRBJ2-5
D gene: TRBD2

CDR3 DNA: TGTGCCAGCAGTTCGGGACTAGCGGGATCGGAGACCCAGTACTTC
CDR3 protein: CASSSGLAGSETQYF
V gene: TRBV27
J gene: TRBJ2-5
D gene: TRBD2